These 4 T cell receptor beta chains were all obtained from the same sample, sequenced in a study of cytomegalovirus exposure and HLA in healthy donors. Primers for the PCR totalled 60 Vbeta and 13 Jbeta. This table comes from immunoSEQ multiplex PCR, and its TCRdb copy is limited to in-frame clones, with some not included. The table has around 110,000 clones, roughly 77% seen once. The specimen was PBMCs. Receptors originate from a man aged 35-49 years in good health and CMV-seronegative.

The gene calls are TRBV7-2 and TRBJ2-5; 12 bases fit TRBD2. With 0 bases clipped from V and 4 bases from J, the junction kept 6 bases outside the gene matches. Germline-derived CDR1 and CDR2 are SGHTA and FQGNSA. The CDR3 sequence is 17 residues long. CDR3 DNA sequence: TGTGCCAGCAGCTTAGCGGCTAGCGGGGGGGTAGCAGAGACCCAGTACTTC. It yields the protein CASSLAASGGVAETQYF.

The chain carries TRBV7-2 and TRBJ2-3; D is unclear. The CDR3 is made up of 15 amino acids. Germline lookup yields CDR1 SGHTA and CDR2 FQGNSA. V lost 2 bases and J lost 1, with 10 bases in between. DNA for the CDR3: TGTGCCAGCAGCTTACGAGCGTCGGGCACAGATACGCAGTATTTT. Its translation: CASSLRASGTDTQYF.

The V gene is TRBV4-1, the J gene TRBJ2-3, with D possibly matching TRBD1 (5 bases). Germline CDR1 and CDR2: MGHRA and YSYEKL. Trimming pared 2 bases from V and 3 bases from J, leaving 6 bases between. The CDR3 spans 13 residues. In DNA form, the CDR3 reads TGCGCCAGCAGCCAAAAGGGGACAGATACGCAGTATTTT. Encoded protein: CASSQKGTDTQYF.

V is TRBV23-1 and J is TRBJ1-5; no definite D call. TRBV23-1 is filed as an ORF, its function uncertain. V lost 0 bases and J lost 7, with 16 bases in between. The CDR3 contains 16 residues. The CDR3 DNA is TGCGCCAGCAGTCAATCCGTCCCAAACAAACCCCAGCCCCAGCATTTT. It codes for CASSQSVPNKPQPQHF.